This is a list of T cell receptor beta chains from one sample in a study of CD8 T cells in Susac syndrome. TCRdb ran MiXCR on the immunoSEQ multiplex PCR reads and lists one entry per CDR3 protein. The data contain around 280,000 distinct CDR3 sequences, around 83% of them singletons. Sequenced sample: CD8+ T cells from PBMCs. The origin of the receptors is a human donor with multiple sclerosis. CDR3s include the opening cysteine and the closing phenylalanine or tryptophan. D genes are given only for firm matches. Size is omitted from some rows. Given values are once, few, many or a class for expanded clones.

TRBD1	TRBV9	-	TRBJ2-6	CASSTNPDRVHFLSGANVLTF	TGTGCCAGCAGCACGAACCCGGACAGGGTACACTTCTTGTCTGGGGCCAACGTCCTGACTTTC
-	TRBV14	few	TRBJ1-1	CASSQGYGNTEAFF	TGTGCCAGCAGCCAAGGCTACGGGAACACTGAAGCTTTCTTT
-	TRBV11-2	-	TRBJ2-7	CASSLMFGEQYF	TGTGCCAGCAGCTTAATGTTCGGCGAGCAGTACTTC
TRBD1	TRBV28	once	TRBJ1-1	CASRTGVGKPEAFF	TGTGCCAGCAGAACAGGGGTCGGGAAACCTGAAGCTTTCTTT
-	TRBV29-1	-	TRBJ2-7	CSVAEWGPPSYEQYF	TGCAGCGTTGCCGAGTGGGGACCACCAAGCTACGAGCAGTACTTC
-	TRBV11-2	-	TRBJ1-5	CASRGGQGFSNQPQHF	TGTGCCAGCAGAGGTGGGCAGGGATTCAGCAATCAGCCCCAGCATTTT
TRBD1	TRBV9	-	TRBJ2-1	CASSGPGTERAGNEQFF	TGTGCCAGCAGCGGTCCCGGGACAGAAAGGGCTGGGAATGAGCAGTTCTTC
TRBD1	TRBV2	-	TRBJ1-5	CASRARDRYNQPQHF	TGTGCCAGCAGAGCCCGGGACAGGTACAATCAGCCCCAGCATTTT
-	TRBV20-1	once	TRBJ1-5	CSAITAHEVAQHF	TGCAGTGCTATCACGGCGCACGAGGTGGCCCAGCATTTT
TRBD1	TRBV5-1	few	TRBJ2-7	CASSLIGTGDYEQYF	TGCGCCAGCAGCTTGATCGGGACAGGAGACTACGAGCAGTACTTC
TRBD1	TRBV12-3/TRBV12-4	-	TRBJ2-4	CASRPRDRSIQYF	TGTGCCAGCAGGCCCCGGGACAGGAGCATTCAGTACTTC
-	TRBV27	-	TRBJ1-1	CASSLNGGDAFF	TGTGCCAGCAGTTTAAATGGAGGAGATGCTTTCTTT
TRBD2	TRBV11-1	-	TRBJ2-1	CASSSPRTSLNEQFF	TGTGCCAGCAGCTCACCCCGGACTAGCCTAAATGAGCAGTTCTTC
TRBD1	TRBV12-3/TRBV12-4	-	TRBJ2-6	CASRRQGSTGANVLTF	TGTGCCAGCAGGCGACAGGGGTCTACTGGGGCCAACGTCCTGACTTTC
-	TRBV27	-	TRBJ2-7	CASSSAHEQYF	TGTGCCAGCAGTTCTGCCCACGAGCAGTACTTC
-	TRBV6-5	once	TRBJ1-5	CASSRGSGSDQPQHF	TGTGCCAGCAGTCGCGGTAGCGGATCGGATCAGCCCCAGCATTTT
TRBD1	TRBV5-1	-	TRBJ2-7	CASSLPAGGSSYEQYF	TGCGCCAGCAGCCTCCCGGCAGGGGGCTCGTCCTACGAGCAGTACTTC
TRBD1	TRBV7-9	-	TRBJ2-5	CASSPPGQGATKTQYF	TGTGCCAGCAGCCCCCCTGGACAGGGGGCTACAAAGACCCAGTACTTC
TRBD2	TRBV7-9	-	TRBJ2-7	CASSSSETSGRTTYEQYF	TGTGCCAGCAGCTCGAGTGAGACTAGCGGGAGGACTACCTACGAGCAGTACTTC
TRBD2	TRBV6-5	-	TRBJ2-2	CASSSIAGANTGELFF	TGTGCCAGCAGTTCCATAGCGGGGGCGAACACCGGGGAGCTGTTTTTT
TRBD2	TRBV9	-	TRBJ2-1	CASSGLAGHNEQFF	TGTGCCAGCAGTGGACTAGCGGGGCACAATGAGCAGTTCTTC
-	TRBV3-1	-	TRBJ1-5	CASSQDPGGMGQPQHF	TGTGCCAGCAGCCAAGATCCCGGGGGAATGGGTCAGCCCCAGCATTTT
TRBD2	TRBV13	-	TRBJ2-7	CASSLGPGGRYEQYF	TGTGCCAGCAGCTTAGGCCCGGGAGGGCGATACGAGCAGTACTTC
-	TRBV3-1	-	TRBJ2-7	CASSPVGDSYEQYF	TGTGCCAGCAGCCCTGTGGGGGACTCCTACGAGCAGTACTTC
TRBD2	TRBV7-2	once	TRBJ2-2	CASSGGRLAVNTGELFF	TGTGCCAGCAGCGGAGGGCGGCTAGCGGTAAACACCGGGGAGCTGTTTTTT
TRBD2	TRBV28	-	TRBJ2-7	CASSLGTSGLYEQYF	TGTGCCAGCAGCCTCGGGACTAGCGGCCTCTACGAGCAGTACTTC
-	TRBV7-9	-	TRBJ1-1	CASSYRQPMNTEAFF	TGTGCCAGCAGCTACCGACAGCCGATGAACACTGAAGCTTTCTTT
TRBD2	TRBV11-2	-	TRBJ2-3	CASSISGNLGPSTDTQYF	TGTGCCAGCAGCATTAGCGGGAACTTGGGGCCCAGCACAGATACGCAGTATTTT
TRBD1	TRBV5-1	-	TRBJ1-6	CASSSHRGQSPLHF	TGCGCCAGCAGCTCGCACAGGGGACAGTCACCCCTCCACTTT
TRBD1	TRBV27	-	TRBJ1-2	CASKDRAVDGYTF	TGTGCCAGCAAGGACAGGGCAGTCGACGGCTACACCTTC
-	TRBV25-1	-	TRBJ2-4	CASMGVIQYF	TGTGCCAGCATGGGGGTTATTCAGTACTTC
TRBD1	TRBV9	-	TRBJ2-7	CASSEGTGSPYEQYF	TGTGCCAGCAGCGAGGGGACAGGGAGCCCCTACGAGCAGTACTTC
-	TRBV28	-	TRBJ2-7	CATSQGIALLYEQYF	TGTGCCACCTCGCAGGGAATAGCTTTGCTCTACGAGCAGTACTTC
-	TRBV27	-	TRBJ2-1	CASSLSIRRATPDHEQFF	TGTGCCAGCAGTTTATCGATTCGGCGGGCCACCCCAGACCATGAGCAGTTCTTC
-	TRBV19	few	TRBJ1-2	CASRAYGPSRGYTF	TGTGCCAGTAGAGCCTATGGACCTTCACGGGGCTACACCTTC
-	TRBV9	-	TRBJ2-7	CASSVGSGLREQYF	TGTGCCAGCAGCGTAGGGTCCGGCTTGAGAGAGCAGTACTTC
-	TRBV7-3	-	TRBJ2-1	CASSPWGEGRFNEQFF	TGTGCCAGCAGCCCCTGGGGTGAGGGTAGATTCAATGAGCAGTTCTTC
-	TRBV18	few	TRBJ2-7	CASSPAGSRYEQYF	TGTGCCAGCTCACCAGCAGGGAGTCGCTACGAGCAGTACTTC
TRBD1	TRBV6-6	-	TRBJ1-5	CATLTGGNQPQHF	TGTGCCACCTTGACAGGGGGCAATCAGCCCCAGCATTTT
-	TRBV5-4	-	TRBJ2-7	CASSFRESYEQYF	TGTGCCAGCAGCTTTCGGGAGTCCTACGAGCAGTACTTC